These 10 T cell receptor beta chains came from one sample sequenced in a study of post-analysis software for immune sequencing data. Study-wide findings and caveats: TRBV5-6, TRBV5-1 and TRBV20-1 were among roughly 5 TRBV segments more frequent in patients than controls.

These TCRs are of unknown antigen specificity. cDNA libraries of TCR beta carried unique molecular identifiers. TCRdb used MiXCR to reprocess the PCR reads, holding one entry per CDR3 protein. The sample shows 700,000 to 800,000 distinct CDR3 sequences, 30% of them seen only once. Sequencing was performed on blood. The receptors were gathered from a girl aged 10 to 17 with multiple sclerosis.

For this clonotype: The junction departs from germline at one end; a sequencing error may be responsible. The J gene is TRBJ1-5, the V gene TRBV4-2; D not resolved. This CDR3 spans 13 amino acids. Germline V gives CDR1 LGHNA, CDR2 YNFKEQ. Here the CDR3 reads CVSSQVIGQPQHF. For the CDR3, the DNA is TGTGTCAGCAGCCAAGTGATCGGGCAGCCCCAGCATTTT.

The sample holds a few counts of this clonotype. V usage is TRBV13 and J usage is TRBJ2-1; D tentatively reads TRBD1 or TRBD2 (5 bases each). The CDR3 has 18 residues. The germline V gene has CDR1 PRHDT and CDR2 FYEKMQ (reference sequence). Trimming shortened V by 5 bases and J by 0 bases, and 20 bases separated the two germline ends. CDR3 region: CASSGDPGRMSSYNEQFF. In DNA, the CDR3 is TGTGCCAGCAGCGGGGATCCGGGACGTATGAGCTCCTACAATGAGCAGTTCTTC.

The table lists this clonotype with a few counts. The V and J genes are TRBV29-1 and TRBJ2-1, with 8 positions matching TRBD1. With 7 bases clipped from V and 1 base from J, the junction kept 12 bases outside the gene matches. CDR3 length: 16 amino acids. Germline V gene sequence: CDR1 SQVTM, CDR2 ANQGSEA. CDR3: CSAPIPGGGSYNEQFF. The CDR3 DNA reads as TGCAGCGCTCCGATCCCAGGGGGCGGATCCTACAATGAGCAGTTCTTC.

Only a few counts were recorded for this clonotype. The V gene is TRBV20-1, the J gene TRBJ2-1; D call uncertain. V lost 6 bases, J lost 12 bases, and 21 bases lay in between. There are 13 residues in the CDR3. Germline V lookup: CDR1 DFQATT, CDR2 SNEGSKA (reference sequence). CDR3 residues: CSATISDPLRQFF. DNA for the CDR3: TGCAGTGCAACCATTTCGGACCCCTTACGGCAGTTCTTC.

This clonotype was picked up a small number of times. The V call is TRBV7-2, the J call TRBJ1-2; the D is unclear. CDR1 is SGHTA, CDR2 FQGNSA, per germline. The CDR3 has 14 residues. V was shortened by 5 bases and J by 4 bases, with 14 bases between the two germline ends. In DNA form, the CDR3 reads TGTGCCAGCAGCCGCAGCATCGAAACCTATGGCTACACCTTC. It translates to CASSRSIETYGYTF.

Points on this clonotype: The junction does not match germline at one end; this may be a read error. V and J are TRBV13 and TRBJ2-1; D call uncertain. This CDR3 has 14 amino acids. Germline CDR1 and CDR2: PRHDT and FYEKMQ (reference sequence). The CDR3 here is CTSSLDSRSNEQFF. The CDR3 DNA is TGTACCAGCAGCTTAGATTCCCGATCGAATGAGCAGTTCTTC.

The chain joins TRBV11-2 to TRBJ1-1; D is perhaps TRBD1 (6 bases). The CDR3 extends over 15 amino acids. Germline assignment: CDR1 SGHAT and CDR2 FQNNGV. With 2 bases removed from V and 0 bases from J, the gap between germline ends came to 10 bases. In nucleotides, the CDR3 is TGTGCCAGCAGCTTATATGGGGGCGTGAACACTGAAGCTTTCTTT. Encoded protein: CASSLYGGVNTEAFF.

The sample holds a few counts of this clonotype. The CDR3 spells CSAQGYGQYF. CDR3 nucleotides: TGCAGTGCCCAGGGGTACGGGCAGTACTTC. V is TRBV20-1 and J is TRBJ2-4, with D possibly TRBD1 on 6 matching bases. V was shortened by 6 bases and J by 13 bases, with 13 bases between the two germline ends. Germline V gene data show CDR1 as DFQATT and CDR2 as SNEGSKA (reference sequence). CDR3 size: 10 residues.

The sample holds a few counts of this clonotype. CDR3 sequence reads: CSATPRTGVYNEQFF. CDR3 coding DNA: TGCAGTGCAACCCCGCGGACGGGGGTATACAATGAGCAGTTCTTC. The chain recombines TRBV20-1 with TRBJ2-1; maybe TRBD2 (6 bases). CDR1 is DFQATT, CDR2 SNEGSKA, per germline (reference sequence). V was cut by 6 bases and J by 4 bases, with 19 bases left in between. The CDR3 totals 15 residues.

To note about this clonotype: The junction departs from the called germline gene at one end, perhaps through a read error. The J gene is TRBJ1-2, the V gene TRBV28; TRBD1 is a possible D gene (6 bases). CDR3 size: 16 residues. Germline CDR1 is MDHEN and CDR2 is SYDVKM. CDR3 protein: CASSRHGTSDNYGCTF. CDR3 nucleotide sequence: TGTGCCAGCAGCAGACATGGGACATCCGATAACTATGGCTGCACCTTC.